The sequence of this T cell receptor (beta chain) was determined in a study of Ad26.COV2.S vaccination and SARS-CoV-2 variants. At the level of the study: A participant enrolled in the COV1001 Ad26.COV2.S trial arm provided the sample.

The treatment was: 15 to 20 received Ad26.COV2.S at low or high dose, single or two shots; about 5 received placebo; per-sample allocation not given. Day 63 after the first vaccine or placebo injection was the time point for sampling. Method: immunoSEQ multiplex PCR; TCRdb's copy keeps in-frame clones and lacks some. The table has 360,000 or so clones, about nine tenths seen once. This clone appeared a single time. This sample comprised peripheral blood, obtained in a trial of Ad26.COV2.S vaccine versus placebo. The TCR was taken from a person aged 18 to 65 who received the Ad26.COV2.S COVID-19 vaccine or a placebo.

The CDR3 is CASSDSYGYTF. For the CDR3, the DNA is TGTGCCAGCAGTGACAGTTATGGCTACACCTTC. The V gene is TRBV2, the J gene TRBJ1-2; the D is unclear. The CDR3 is 11 amino acids. Per the germline V gene, CDR1 is SNHLY and CDR2 is FYNNEI. V lost 3 bases and J lost 5, with 4 bases in between.